These 24 T cell receptor beta chains were sequenced from one sample in a study of radiotherapy plus CTLA-4 blockade in lung cancer. Repertoires were generated with immunoSEQ multiplex PCR, while TCRdb's copy carries only in-frame clones and drops some. The data show around 40,000 clones, about 70% seen once. The source material was peripheral blood, sampled from a patient treated with radiotherapy plus ipilimumab. Receptors were obtained from a human donor with non-small cell lung cancer who had stable disease on radiotherapy plus ipilimumab.

This chain uses TRBV5-4 with TRBJ1-1; no definite D call. The ends were cut back, 3 bases at V and 1 base at J, with 13 bases in the middle. This CDR3 has 15 amino acids. Per the germline V gene, CDR1 is SGHNT and CDR2 is YYREEE (reference sequence). This chain's CDR3 is CASSSTDLPNTEAFF. Here the CDR3 DNA reads TGTGCCAGCAGCTCCACAGACCTACCGAACACTGAAGCTTTCTTT. The full variable domain, rest sourced from reference TRBV5-4 and TRBJ1-1, is ETGVTQSPTHLIKTRGQQVTLRCSSQSGHNTVSWYQQALGQGPQFIFQYYREEENGRGNFPPRFSGLQFPNYSSELNVNALELDDSALYLCASSSTDLPNTEAFFGQGTRLTVV.

The chain recombines TRBV7-2 with TRBJ1-2; D unresolved. Germline V gives CDR1 SGHTA, CDR2 FQGNSA. The CDR3 runs to 13 residues. V lost 3 bases to trimming and J lost 5 bases, with 10 bases between them. CDR3 sequence (DNA): TGTGCCAGCAGCTTTATTAGACTGTATGGCTACACCTTC. Residues: CASSFIRLYGYTF.

The chain has TRBV11-2 and TRBJ1-1, with a tentative D call TRBD1 (5 bases). The CDR3 is 11 residues long. Trimming stripped 7 bases from V and 7 bases from J, with 10 bases between. The germline CDR1 and CDR2 sequences are SGHAT and FQNNGV. CDR3 in DNA: TGTGCCAGCACTCAGGGTCTTGAAGCTTTCTTT. Translated, it gives CASTQGLEAFF. The full variable domain, with the rest looked up from reference TRBV11-2 and TRBJ1-1, is EAGVAQSPRYKIIEKRQSVAFWCNPISGHATLYWYQQILGQGPKLLIQFQNNGVVDDSQLPKDRFSAERLKGVDSTLKIQPAKLEDSAVYLCASTQGLEAFFGQGTRLTVV.

The genes are TRBV30 and TRBJ2-1, with D maybe TRBD1 (5 bases). Germline-derived CDR1 and CDR2 are GTSNPN and SVGIG (reference sequence). The CDR3 sequence is 15 residues long. The V and J ends lost 2 bases and 1 base respectively, with 12 bases between them. The CDR3 sequence: CAWSRQGGSYNEQFF. The CDR3 DNA reads as TGTGCCTGGAGTCGGCAGGGCGGATCCTACAATGAGCAGTTCTTC.

This chain joins TRBV6-1 and TRBJ1-2, with TRBD1 as a possible D gene (5 bases). This CDR3 region has 14 residues. With 6 bases removed from V and 4 bases from J, the gap between germline ends came to 15 bases. Germline V CDR1 and CDR2: MNHNS, SASEGT. Written as DNA, the CDR3 is TGTGCCAGCAGCCCTGGATGGGGGGGCTATGGCTACACCTTC. It specifies CASSPGWGGYGYTF.

This chain joins TRBV4-1 and TRBJ2-1; 7 positions match TRBD1. J lost 6 bases, V lost 4 bases, and 9 bases had no gene match. CDR3 size: 15 residues. Germline lookup yields CDR1 MGHRA and CDR2 YSYEKL. The CDR3 loop is CASSPRDSLTNEQFF. The DNA of the CDR3 is TGCGCCAGCAGCCCAAGGGACAGCTTAACCAATGAGCAGTTCTTC.

The V and J genes are TRBV11-3 and TRBJ2-5; 7 bases fit TRBD1. The CDR3 runs to 14 residues. V lost 8 bases to trimming and J lost 0 bases; unmatched junction nucleotides: 6. Germline V CDR1 and CDR2: SGHNT, YENEEA. As DNA, the CDR3 is TGTGCCAGCGGCAACAGGGGAAACCAAGAGACCCAGTACTTC. Residues: CASGNRGNQETQYF.

This rearrangement joins TRBV7-3 to TRBJ1-1, with no clear D. With 3 bases removed from V and 3 bases from J, the gap between germline ends came to 8 bases. The CDR3 loop spans 13 amino acids. From germline, CDR1 is SGHTA and CDR2 FQGTGA. The CDR3 here is CASSFWRDTEAFF. CDR3 DNA sequence: TGTGCCAGCAGCTTCTGGAGGGACACTGAAGCTTTCTTT.

The V call is TRBV7-2, the J call TRBJ1-6; 8 nucleotides agree with TRBD1. Per germline, CDR1 SGHTA and CDR2 FQGNSA. This CDR3 contains 15 residues. V was pared by 1 base and J by 7 bases, with 3 bases of the junction left unmatched. The CDR3 here is CASSLGQGRNSPLHF. The CDR3 DNA is TGTGCCAGCAGCTTAGGACAGGGGAGGAATTCACCCCTCCACTTT.

The gene calls are TRBV9 and TRBJ2-5; D may be TRBD1 (5 bases). The germline V and J ends were trimmed by 4 bases and 2 bases, with 12 bases remaining between them. CDR3 length equals 14 residues. Per the germline V gene, CDR1 is SGDLS and CDR2 is YYNGEE. The CDR3 DNA reads as TGTGCCAGCAGCCCCAGGGTAATACAAGAGACCCAGTACTTC. Residues: CASSPRVIQETQYF.

The chain uses TRBV5-4 and TRBJ1-1; 8 bases agree with TRBD1. The CDR3 length is 14 residues. The germline V gene encodes CDR1 SGHNT and CDR2 YYREEE (reference sequence). V shed 5 bases and J 5 bases; nucleotides not matched to a gene: 8. The CDR3 DNA sequence: TGTGCCAGCAGTTCAATACAGGGGGGAACTGAAGCTTTCTTT. Protein sequence: CASSSIQGGTEAFF.

The chain links TRBV19 to TRBJ2-2; 7 nucleotides line up with TRBD2. From germline, CDR1 is LNHDA and CDR2 SQIVND (reference sequence). There are 14 residues in the CDR3. V was pared by 8 bases and J by 5 bases, with 8 bases of the junction left unmatched. The CDR3 region is CASRPGGGTGELFF. In nucleotides, the CDR3 is TGTGCCAGTCGCCCGGGGGGAGGGACCGGGGAGCTGTTTTTT.

Points on this clone: A junction boundary mismatches the germline segment, possibly from a read error. J is TRBJ1-1 and V is TRBV19, with no clear D. CDR3 length: 15 amino acids. Germline V gene lookup returns CDR1 LNHDA and CDR2 SQIVND (reference sequence). CDR3 sequence: CASSIAWRPNAEAFF. The CDR3 DNA sequence: TGTGCCAGTAGTATAGCGTGGAGGCCGAACGCTGAAGCTTTCTTT.

The chain employs TRBV7-3 and TRBJ2-3, with 7 positions matching TRBD2. V was pared by 5 bases and J by 5 bases, with 7 bases of the junction left unmatched. This CDR3 contains 14 residues. From germline, CDR1 is SGHTA and CDR2 FQGTGA. This CDR3 is CASSRWTRLDTQYF. In DNA, the CDR3 is TGTGCCAGCAGCCGGTGGACTAGGCTAGATACGCAGTATTTT.

V gene TRBV9 combines with J gene TRBJ1-5; 11 nucleotides align to TRBD1. This CDR3 contains 16 residues. Germline V gene sequence: CDR1 SGDLS, CDR2 YYNGEE. V was pared by 3 bases and J by 2 bases, with 4 bases of the junction left unmatched. The CDR3 spells CASSEGQGGGNQPQHF. The CDR3 DNA reads TGTGCCAGCAGCGAGGGACAGGGGGGCGGCAATCAGCCCCAGCATTTT. Full variable domain (remainder filled in from reference TRBV9 and TRBJ1-5): DSGVTQTPKHLITATGQRVTLRCSPRSGDLSVYWYQQSLDQGLQFLIQYYNGEERAKGNILERFSAQQFPDLHSELNLSSLELGDSALYFCASSEGQGGGNQPQHFGDGTRLSIL.

V usage is TRBV2 and J usage is TRBJ2-1, with 8 bases matching TRBD2. The CDR3 is 13 amino acids. V gave up 8 bases and J gave up 10 bases; unmatched junction bases: 10. Germline lookup yields CDR1 SNHLY and CDR2 FYNNEI. The CDR3 loop reads CASGVGGGREQFF. The CDR3 bases are TGTGCCAGCGGTGTCGGCGGGGGGAGAGAGCAGTTCTTC.

This clone was detected a few times. The rearrangement uses TRBV19 and TRBJ2-5, with 10 bases fitting TRBD1. Germline CDR1 is LNHDA and CDR2 is SQIVND (reference sequence). This CDR3 has 15 residues. Losses at the gene ends were 6 bases for V and 0 bases for J; bases not matched to a gene: 4. DNA for the CDR3: TGTGCCAGTAGACCGGGACAGGGGTACCAAGAGACCCAGTACTTC. Protein product: CASRPGQGYQETQYF.

CDR3 sequence: CASSAGFYTGTHYGYTF. The CDR3, as DNA: TGCGCCAGCAGCGCTGGCTTTTACACCGGGACACACTATGGCTACACCTTC. The genes are TRBV5-1 and TRBJ1-2; the D gene is possibly TRBD1 (6 bases). Per germline, CDR1 SGHRS and CDR2 YFSETQ. The CDR3 loop spans 17 amino acids. Between the trimmed V and J ends, which lost 4 bases and 3 bases, there was a span of 22 bases.

This clone was counted between two and nine times. The chain employs TRBV7-9 and TRBJ2-7; 8 bases align to TRBD2. The V segment lost 3 bases and the J segment 0 bases; nucleotides outside the gene matches: 7. The CDR3 is 16 amino acids. Germline values: CDR1 SEHNR, CDR2 FQNEAQ (reference sequence). The CDR3 sequence: CASSLGGGPSSYEQYF. DNA for the CDR3: TGTGCCAGCAGCTTGGGCGGGGGGCCAAGCTCCTACGAGCAGTACTTC.

The rearrangement links TRBV5-5 to TRBJ1-5, with D tentatively TRBD1 (6 bases). The CDR3 length is 14 residues. Trimming removed 4 bases from V and 4 bases from J, with 12 bases in between. Germline V gives CDR1 SGHKS, CDR2 YYEKEE (reference sequence). CDR3 loop: CASSRGGENQPQHF. As DNA, the CDR3 is TGTGCCAGCAGCCGAGGGGGGGAAAATCAGCCCCAGCATTTT. Variable domain in full (rest from reference TRBV5-5 and TRBJ1-5): DAGVTQSPTHLIKTRGQQVTLRCSPISGHKSVSWYQQVLGQGPQFIFQYYEKEERGRGNFPDRFSARQFPNYSSELNVNALLLGDSALYLCASSRGGENQPQHFGDGTRLSIL.

The chain has TRBV5-1 and TRBJ1-2; 7 bases match TRBD1. The CDR3 loop spans 13 amino acids. CDR1 is SGHRS and CDR2 is YFSETQ in the germline V gene. V was clipped by 4 bases and J by 2 bases; unmatched bases: 2. CDR3: CASSRDSNYGYTF. CDR3 in DNA: TGCGCCAGCAGCCGGGACAGCAACTATGGCTACACCTTC.

The chain has TRBV5-6 and TRBJ1-6; 7 bases line up with TRBD1. Germline V gene lookup returns CDR1 SGHDT and CDR2 YYEEEE. This CDR3 has 15 amino acids. Germline trimming cut 3 bases from V and 6 bases from J; bases unmatched to any gene: 6. CDR3 nucleotides: TGTGCCAGCAGCTCGATGGACAGGCTTAATTCACCCCTCCACTTT. Its translation: CASSSMDRLNSPLHF.

V is TRBV5-5 and J is TRBJ2-5; the match to TRBD2 covers 11 bases. J gave up 3 bases and V 4 bases, and 2 bases lay outside the gene matches. This CDR3 is built from 14 residues. Looked up from germline, CDR1 is SGHKS and CDR2 is YYEKEE (reference sequence). CDR3 coding DNA: TGTGCCAGCAGCCGGGGACTAGCGGAAGAGACCCAGTACTTC. Translating it yields CASSRGLAEETQYF.

This clone showed up just a few times. The chain joins TRBV11-3 to TRBJ2-7; TRBD2 agrees at 8 bases. CDR1 and CDR2 (germline): SGHNT, YENEEA. With 0 bases clipped from V and 9 bases from J, the junction kept 4 bases outside the gene matches. The CDR3 totals 13 residues. In nucleotides, the CDR3 is TGTGCCAGCAGCTTAGATAGCGGGGCCAGGCAGTACTTC. Translated, it gives CASSLDSGARQYF.